The T cell receptor (beta chain) described here comes from a study of T-cell memory formation after mild COVID-19. Trimming stripped 1 base from V and 4 bases from J, with 14 bases between. The CDR3 has 17 amino acids. Germline CDR1 and CDR2: SGHVS and FNYEAQ. TCRdb re-called the 5' RACE reads with MiXCR, one entry per CDR3 protein. This table has approximately 250,000 distinct CDR3 sequences, 15% to 17% appearing once. Comment on this clonotype: Its antigen remains unknown.

Study results and limitations: Day 15 to 85 contractors were CD4/CD8 balanced; later expanders leaned CD4+.

The specimen was PBMCs or a T cell subset sorted from them (not recorded which). The chain carries TRBV7-6 and TRBJ2-6, with D possibly matching TRBD1 (5 bases). The TCR comes from an adult woman who had mild COVID-19 (a few samples of this study predate the infection). Cell type and time point are not known. The CDR3 nucleotides are TGTGCCAGCAGCTTAGTAGGGGTTCGATCCGGGGCCAACGTCCTGACTTTC. Translated, it gives CASSLVGVRSGANVLTF. The variable domain in full, with the rest retrieved from reference TRBV7-6 and TRBJ2-6, is GAGVSQSPRYKVTKRGQDVALRCDPISGHVSLYWYRQALGQGPEFLTYFNYEAQQDKSGLPNDRFSAERPEGSISTLTIQRTEQRDSAMYRCASSLVGVRSGANVLTFGAGSRLTVL.